This T cell receptor beta chain was sequenced for a study of response to subunit inactivated influenza vaccine. Study findings and constraints: The authors offered the suggestion that each seasonal influenza vaccination recruits few new T cells.

V lost 4 bases and J lost 6, with 17 bases in between. The germline V gene has CDR1 SGHRS and CDR2 YFSETQ. CDR3 length: 14 amino acids. Concerning this clonotype: Its antigen is unknown.

MiXCR, applied by TCRdb to the RT-PCR reads, yields one record per CDR3 protein. Of hundreds of thousands of distinct CDR3 sequences detected, 12% appear once; the ten largest clones hold around 9.6%. The chain couples TRBV5-1 to TRBJ2-7; D is perhaps TRBD1 (6 bases). This TCR derives from a man aged 50 to 60 who received an inactivated influenza vaccine. The specimen comprised PBMCs from blood, sampled on the day of vaccination. CDR3 bases: TGCGCCAGCAGCACCGGACAGAAGGTCTCCGAGCAGTACTTC. This encodes CASSTGQKVSEQYF.